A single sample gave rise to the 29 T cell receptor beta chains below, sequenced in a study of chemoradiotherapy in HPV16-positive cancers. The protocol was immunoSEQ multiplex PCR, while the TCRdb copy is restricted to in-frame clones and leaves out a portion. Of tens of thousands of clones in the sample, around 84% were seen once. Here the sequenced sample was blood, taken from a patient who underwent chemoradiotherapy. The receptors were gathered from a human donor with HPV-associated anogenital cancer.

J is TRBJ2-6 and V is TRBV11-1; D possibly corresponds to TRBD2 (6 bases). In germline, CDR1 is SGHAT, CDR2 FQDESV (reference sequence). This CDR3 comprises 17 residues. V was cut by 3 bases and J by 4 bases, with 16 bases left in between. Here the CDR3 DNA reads TGTGCCAGCAGCTTCGGCAGTGCGGGGCTAGGGGCCAACGTCCTGACTTTC. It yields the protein CASSFGSAGLGANVLTF.

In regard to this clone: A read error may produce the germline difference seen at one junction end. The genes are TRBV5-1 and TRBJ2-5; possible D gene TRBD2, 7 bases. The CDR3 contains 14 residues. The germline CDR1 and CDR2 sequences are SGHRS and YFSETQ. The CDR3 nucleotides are TGCGCCAGCAGCTTCTCCCGGGGGGCTGATCCCCAGAACTTC. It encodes CASSFSRGADPQNF.

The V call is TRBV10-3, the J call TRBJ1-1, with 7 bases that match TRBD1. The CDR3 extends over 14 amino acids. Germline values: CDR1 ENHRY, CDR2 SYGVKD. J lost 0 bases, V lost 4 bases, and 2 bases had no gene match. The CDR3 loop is CAISGGQMNTEAFF. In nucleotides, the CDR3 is TGTGCCATCAGTGGGGGACAGATGAACACTGAAGCTTTCTTT.

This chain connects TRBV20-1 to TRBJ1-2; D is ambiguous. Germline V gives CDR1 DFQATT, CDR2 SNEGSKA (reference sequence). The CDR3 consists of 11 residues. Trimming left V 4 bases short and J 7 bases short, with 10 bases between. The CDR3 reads CSAKRESGYTF. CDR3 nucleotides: TGCAGTGCTAAACGCGAATCTGGCTACACCTTC.

The CDR3 nucleotides read TGTGCCAGCAGCTTAAACGGTCTGCACACCGGGGAGCTGTTTTTT. Translated: CASSLNGLHTGELFF. V is TRBV7-2 and J is TRBJ2-2; no clear D gene. CDR1 is SGHTA and CDR2 is FQGNSA in the germline V gene. The ends were cut back, 2 bases at V and 3 bases at J, with 10 bases in the middle. This CDR3 is 15 amino acids long.

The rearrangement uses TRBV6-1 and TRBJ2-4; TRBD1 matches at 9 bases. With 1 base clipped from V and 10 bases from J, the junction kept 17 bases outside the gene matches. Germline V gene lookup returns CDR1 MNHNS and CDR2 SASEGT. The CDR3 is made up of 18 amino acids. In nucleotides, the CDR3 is TGTGCCAGCAGTGAAGTCGGGGTGCTCAAACAGGGGGCGAGGATTCAGTACTTC. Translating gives CASSEVGVLKQGARIQYF.

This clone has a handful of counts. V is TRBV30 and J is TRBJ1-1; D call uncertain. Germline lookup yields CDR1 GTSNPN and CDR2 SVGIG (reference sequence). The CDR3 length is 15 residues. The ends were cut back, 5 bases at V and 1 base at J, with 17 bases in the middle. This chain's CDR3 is CAWSPFGSQNTEAFF. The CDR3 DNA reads TGTGCCTGGTCGCCCTTTGGGTCTCAGAACACTGAAGCTTTCTTT.

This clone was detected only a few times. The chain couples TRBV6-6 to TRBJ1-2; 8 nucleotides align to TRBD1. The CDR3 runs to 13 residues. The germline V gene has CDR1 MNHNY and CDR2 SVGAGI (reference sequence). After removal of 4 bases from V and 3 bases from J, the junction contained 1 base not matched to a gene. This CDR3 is CASSSGQDYGYTF. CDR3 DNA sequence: TGTGCCAGCAGTTCGGGACAGGACTATGGCTACACCTTC.

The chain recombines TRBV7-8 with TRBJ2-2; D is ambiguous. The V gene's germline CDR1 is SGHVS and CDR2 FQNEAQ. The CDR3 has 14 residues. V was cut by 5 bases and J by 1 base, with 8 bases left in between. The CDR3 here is CASSRRQNTGELFF. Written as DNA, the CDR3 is TGTGCCAGCAGCCGCAGACAGAACACCGGGGAGCTGTTTTTT.

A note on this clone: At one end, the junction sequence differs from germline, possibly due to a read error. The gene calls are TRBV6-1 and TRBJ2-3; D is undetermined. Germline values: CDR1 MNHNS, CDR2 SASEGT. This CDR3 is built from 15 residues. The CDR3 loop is CAISGLGWGTDTQYF. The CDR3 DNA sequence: TGTGCCATCAGTGGATTGGGGTGGGGCACAGATACGCAGTATTTT.

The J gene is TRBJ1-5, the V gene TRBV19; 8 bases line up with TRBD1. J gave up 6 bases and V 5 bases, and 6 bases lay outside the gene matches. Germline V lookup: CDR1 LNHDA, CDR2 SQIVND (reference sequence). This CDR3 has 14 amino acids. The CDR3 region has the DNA TGTGCCAGTAGTTCTACAGGGGGAAGTCAGCCCCAGCATTTT. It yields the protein CASSSTGGSQPQHF.

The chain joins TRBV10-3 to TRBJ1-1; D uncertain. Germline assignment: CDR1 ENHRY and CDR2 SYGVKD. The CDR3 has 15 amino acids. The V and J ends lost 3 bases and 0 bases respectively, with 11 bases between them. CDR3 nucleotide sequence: TGTGCCATCAGTGACCAAGAGGGTTTGAACACTGAAGCTTTCTTT. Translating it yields CAISDQEGLNTEAFF.

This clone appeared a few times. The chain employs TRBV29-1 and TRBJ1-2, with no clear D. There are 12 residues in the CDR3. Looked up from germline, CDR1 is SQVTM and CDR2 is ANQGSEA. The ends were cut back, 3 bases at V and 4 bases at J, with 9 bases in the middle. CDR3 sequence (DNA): TGCAGCGTTGAGGGGAATACCTATGGCTACACCTTC. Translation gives CSVEGNTYGYTF.

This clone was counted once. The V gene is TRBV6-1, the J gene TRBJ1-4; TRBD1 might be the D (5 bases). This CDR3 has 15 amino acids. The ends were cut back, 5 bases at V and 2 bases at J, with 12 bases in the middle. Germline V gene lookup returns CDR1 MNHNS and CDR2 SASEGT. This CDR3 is CASSLTRDTNEKLFF. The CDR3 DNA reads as TGTGCCAGCAGTCTTACCAGGGACACTAATGAAAAACTGTTTTTT.

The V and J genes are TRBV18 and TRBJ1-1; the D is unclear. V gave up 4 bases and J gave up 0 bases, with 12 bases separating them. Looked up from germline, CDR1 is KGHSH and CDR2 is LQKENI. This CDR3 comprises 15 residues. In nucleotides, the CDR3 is TGTGCCAGCTCACTACTGACTCTTATGAACACTGAAGCTTTCTTT. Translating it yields CASSLLTLMNTEAFF.

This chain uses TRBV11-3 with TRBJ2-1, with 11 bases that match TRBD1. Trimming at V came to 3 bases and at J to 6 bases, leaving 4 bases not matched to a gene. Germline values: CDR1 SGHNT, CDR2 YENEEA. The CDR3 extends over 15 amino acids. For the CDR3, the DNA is TGTGCCAGCAGCTTTGGACAGGGGGCCGGCAATGAGCAGTTCTTC. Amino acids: CASSFGQGAGNEQFF.

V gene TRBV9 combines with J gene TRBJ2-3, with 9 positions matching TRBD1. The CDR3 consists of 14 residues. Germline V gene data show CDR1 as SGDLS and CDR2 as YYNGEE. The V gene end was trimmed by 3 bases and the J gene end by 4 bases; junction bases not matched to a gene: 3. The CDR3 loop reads CASSAQGASDTQYF. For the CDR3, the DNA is TGTGCCAGCAGCGCACAGGGGGCTTCAGATACGCAGTATTTT. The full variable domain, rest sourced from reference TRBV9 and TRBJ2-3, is DSGVTQTPKHLITATGQRVTLRCSPRSGDLSVYWYQQSLDQGLQFLIQYYNGEERAKGNILERFSAQQFPDLHSELNLSSLELGDSALYFCASSAQGASDTQYFGPGTRLTVL.

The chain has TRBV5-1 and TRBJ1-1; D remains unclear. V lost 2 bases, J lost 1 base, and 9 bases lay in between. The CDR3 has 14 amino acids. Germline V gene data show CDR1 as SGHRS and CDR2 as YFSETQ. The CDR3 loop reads CASSFSRKNTEAFF. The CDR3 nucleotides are TGCGCCAGCAGCTTTAGCCGGAAGAACACTGAAGCTTTCTTT.

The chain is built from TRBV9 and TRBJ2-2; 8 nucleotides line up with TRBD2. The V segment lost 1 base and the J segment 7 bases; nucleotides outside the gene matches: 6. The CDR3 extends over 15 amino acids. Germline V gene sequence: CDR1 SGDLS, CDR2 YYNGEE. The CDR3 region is CASSVRAGAYGELFF. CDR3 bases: TGTGCCAGCAGCGTACGAGCGGGGGCTTACGGGGAGCTGTTTTTT.

CDR3 DNA: TGTGCCAGCAGTCCCGGGACAGGAGGCCCTCTTTATGGCTACACCTTC. Translation: CASSPGTGGPLYGYTF. The chain joins TRBV2 to TRBJ1-2, with TRBD1 matching 8 bases. The germline V gene encodes CDR1 SNHLY and CDR2 FYNNEI. The CDR3 spans 16 residues. V dropped 5 bases and J dropped 5; count of bases not matched to a gene: 13.

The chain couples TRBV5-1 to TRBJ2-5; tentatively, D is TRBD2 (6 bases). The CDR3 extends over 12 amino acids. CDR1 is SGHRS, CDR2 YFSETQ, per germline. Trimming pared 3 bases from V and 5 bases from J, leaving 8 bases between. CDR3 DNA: TGCGCCAGCAGCTGGGCGGGGGAGACCCAGTACTTC. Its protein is CASSWAGETQYF. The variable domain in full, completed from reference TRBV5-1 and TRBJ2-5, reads KAGVTQTPRYLIKTRGQQVTLSCSPISGHRSVSWYQQTPGQGLQFLFEYFSETQRNKGNFPGRFSGRQFSNSRSEMNVSTLELGDSALYLCASSWAGETQYFGPGTRLLVL.

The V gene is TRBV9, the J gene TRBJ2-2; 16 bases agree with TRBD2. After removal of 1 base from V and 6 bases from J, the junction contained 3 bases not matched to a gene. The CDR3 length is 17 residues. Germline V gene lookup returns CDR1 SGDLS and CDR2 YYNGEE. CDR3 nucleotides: TGTGCCAGCAGCGTAACCGGGACTAGCGGGGGGGCCGGGGAGCTGTTTTTT. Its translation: CASSVTGTSGGAGELFF.

The CDR3 sequence is CASSGTTGGYEQYV. For the CDR3, the DNA is TGTGCCAGCAGTGGAACTACAGGGGGCTACGAGCAGTACGTC. The chain uses TRBV2 and TRBJ2-7, with TRBD1 identical over 8 bases. Germline values: CDR1 SNHLY, CDR2 FYNNEI. Trimming took 4 bases from V and 3 from J; bases not matched to a gene: 5. The CDR3 covers 14 residues.

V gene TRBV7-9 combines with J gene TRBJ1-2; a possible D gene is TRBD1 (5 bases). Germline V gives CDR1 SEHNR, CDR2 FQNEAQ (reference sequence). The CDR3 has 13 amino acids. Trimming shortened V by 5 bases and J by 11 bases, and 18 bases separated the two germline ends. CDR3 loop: CASSPYRDGWYTF. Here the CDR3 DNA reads TGTGCCAGCAGCCCATACCGGGACGGTTGGTACACCTTC. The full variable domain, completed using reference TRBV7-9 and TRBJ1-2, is DTGVSQNPRHKITKRGQNVTFRCDPISEHNRLYWYRQTLGQGPEFLTYFQNEAQLEKSRLLSDRFSAERPKGSFSTLEIQRTEQGDSAMYLCASSPYRDGWYTFGSGTRLTVV.

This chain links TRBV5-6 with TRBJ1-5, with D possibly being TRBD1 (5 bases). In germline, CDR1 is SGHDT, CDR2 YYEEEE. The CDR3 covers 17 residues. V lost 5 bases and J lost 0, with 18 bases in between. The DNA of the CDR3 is TGTGCCAGCAGTCGCGCGACAGAGGGGTATAGCAATCAGCCCCAGCATTTT. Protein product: CASSRATEGYSNQPQHF. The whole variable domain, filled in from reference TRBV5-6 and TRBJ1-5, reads DAGVTQSPTHLIKTRGQQVTLRCSPKSGHDTVSWYQQALGQGPQFIFQYYEEEERQRGNFPDRFSGHQFPNYSSELNVNALLLGDSALYLCASSRATEGYSNQPQHFGDGTRLSIL.

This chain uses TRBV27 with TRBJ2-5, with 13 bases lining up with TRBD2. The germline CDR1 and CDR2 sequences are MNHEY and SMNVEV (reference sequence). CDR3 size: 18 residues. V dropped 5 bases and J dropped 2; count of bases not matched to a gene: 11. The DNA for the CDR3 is TGTGCCAGCAGTCCCGACCGGGGACTAGCGGGACGACAAGAGACCCAGTACTTC. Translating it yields CASSPDRGLAGRQETQYF.

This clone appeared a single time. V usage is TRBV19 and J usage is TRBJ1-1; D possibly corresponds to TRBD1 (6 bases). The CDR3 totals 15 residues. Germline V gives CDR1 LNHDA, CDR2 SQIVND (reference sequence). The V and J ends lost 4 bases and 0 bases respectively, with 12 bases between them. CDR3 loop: CASSTLTGMNTEAFF. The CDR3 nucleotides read TGTGCCAGTAGTACGCTGACAGGAATGAACACTGAAGCTTTCTTT.

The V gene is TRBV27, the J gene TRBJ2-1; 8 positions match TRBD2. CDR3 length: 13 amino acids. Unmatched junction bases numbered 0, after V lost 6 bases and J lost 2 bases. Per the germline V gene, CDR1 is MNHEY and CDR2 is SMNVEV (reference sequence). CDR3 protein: CASRGLAYNEQFF. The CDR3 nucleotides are TGTGCCAGCAGGGGACTAGCCTACAATGAGCAGTTCTTC.

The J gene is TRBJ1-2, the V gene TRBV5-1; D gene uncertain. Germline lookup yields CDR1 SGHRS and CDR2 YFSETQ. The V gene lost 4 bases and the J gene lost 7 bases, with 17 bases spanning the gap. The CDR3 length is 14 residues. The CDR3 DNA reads TGCGCCAGCAGCCTGGTATCCAGGCTCTCTGGCTACACCTTC. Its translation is CASSLVSRLSGYTF.